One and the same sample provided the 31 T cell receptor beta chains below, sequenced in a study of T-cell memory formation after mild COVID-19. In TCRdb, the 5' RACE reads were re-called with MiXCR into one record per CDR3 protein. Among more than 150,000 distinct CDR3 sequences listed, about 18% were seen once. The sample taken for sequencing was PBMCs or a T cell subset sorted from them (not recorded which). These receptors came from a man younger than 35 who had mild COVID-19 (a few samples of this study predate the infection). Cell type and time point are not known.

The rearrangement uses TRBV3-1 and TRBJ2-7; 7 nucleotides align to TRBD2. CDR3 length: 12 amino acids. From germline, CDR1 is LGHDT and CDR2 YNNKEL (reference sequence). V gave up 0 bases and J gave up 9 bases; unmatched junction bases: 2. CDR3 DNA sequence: TGTGCCAGCAGCCAAGAAGGGAGGGCGCAGTACGTC. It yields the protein CASSQEGRAQYV.

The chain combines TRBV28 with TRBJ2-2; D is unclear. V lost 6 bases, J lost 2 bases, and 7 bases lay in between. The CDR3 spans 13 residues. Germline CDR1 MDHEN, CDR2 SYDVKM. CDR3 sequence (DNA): TGTGCCAGCAGAAACAGCAACACCGGGGAGCTGTTTTTT. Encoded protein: CASRNSNTGELFF. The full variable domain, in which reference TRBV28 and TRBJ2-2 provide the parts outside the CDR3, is DVKVTQSSRYLVKRTGEKVFLECVQDMDHENMFWYRQDPGLGLRLIYFSYDVKMKEKGDIPEGYSVSREKKERFSLILESASTNQTSMYLCASRNSNTGELFFGEGSRLTVL.

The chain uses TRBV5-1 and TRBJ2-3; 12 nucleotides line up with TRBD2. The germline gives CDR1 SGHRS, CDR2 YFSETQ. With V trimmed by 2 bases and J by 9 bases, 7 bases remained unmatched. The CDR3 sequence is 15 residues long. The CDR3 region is CASSLTSGGPKTQYF. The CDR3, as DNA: TGCGCCAGCAGCTTAACTAGCGGGGGGCCCAAGACGCAGTATTTT.

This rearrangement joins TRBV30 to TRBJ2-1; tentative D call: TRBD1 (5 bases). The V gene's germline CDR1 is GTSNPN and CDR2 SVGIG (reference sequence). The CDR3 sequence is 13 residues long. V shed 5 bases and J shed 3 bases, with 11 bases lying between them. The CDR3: CAWARGFYNEQFF. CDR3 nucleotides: TGTGCCTGGGCTAGGGGTTTCTACAATGAGCAGTTCTTC.

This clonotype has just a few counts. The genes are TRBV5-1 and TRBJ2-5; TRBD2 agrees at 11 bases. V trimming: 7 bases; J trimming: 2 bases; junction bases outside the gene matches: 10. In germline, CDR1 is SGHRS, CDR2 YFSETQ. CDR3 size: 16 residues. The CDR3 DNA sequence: TGCGCCAGCCGGACCCTTAGCGGGGGGGATCAAGAGACCCAGTACTTC. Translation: CASRTLSGGDQETQYF.

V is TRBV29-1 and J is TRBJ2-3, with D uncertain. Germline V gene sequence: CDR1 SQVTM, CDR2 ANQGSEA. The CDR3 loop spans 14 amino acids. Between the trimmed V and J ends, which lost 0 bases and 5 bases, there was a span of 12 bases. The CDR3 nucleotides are TGCAGCGTTGAAGACGTGATGGGTGGAGATACGCAGTATTTT. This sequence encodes CSVEDVMGGDTQYF.

CDR3 residues: CASRRGVADTQYF. The CDR3 DNA reads as TGTGCCAGCAGGCGAGGAGTAGCAGATACGCAGTATTTT. The V call is TRBV5-6, the J call TRBJ2-3; D gene uncertain. Per germline, CDR1 SGHDT and CDR2 YYEEEE. Trimming cost V 5 bases and J 4 bases, with 11 bases left between them. This CDR3 comprises 13 residues.

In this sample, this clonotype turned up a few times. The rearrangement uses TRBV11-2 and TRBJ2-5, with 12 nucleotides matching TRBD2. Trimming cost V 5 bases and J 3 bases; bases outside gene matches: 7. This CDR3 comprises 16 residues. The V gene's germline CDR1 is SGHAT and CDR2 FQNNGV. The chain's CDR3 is CASSPATSGGEETQYF. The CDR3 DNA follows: TGTGCCAGCAGCCCCGCGACTAGCGGGGGAGAAGAGACCCAGTACTTC.

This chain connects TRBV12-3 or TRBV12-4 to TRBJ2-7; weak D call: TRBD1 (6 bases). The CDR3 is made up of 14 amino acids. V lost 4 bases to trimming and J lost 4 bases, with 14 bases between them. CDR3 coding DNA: TGTGCCAGCAGTTACTGGGCAGGGGAGTACGAGCAGTACTTC. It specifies CASSYWAGEYEQYF.

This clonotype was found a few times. This CDR3 reads CASSEGHLDLYSNQPQHF. CDR3 coding DNA: TGTGCCAGCAGCGAAGGACACCTAGATCTCTATAGCAATCAGCCCCAGCATTTT. The V call is TRBV9, the J call TRBJ1-5; TRBD1 might be the D (5 bases). V was shortened by 3 bases and J by 0 bases, with 19 bases between the two germline ends. CDR1 and CDR2 from the germline V gene are SGDLS and YYNGEE. The CDR3 contains 18 residues.

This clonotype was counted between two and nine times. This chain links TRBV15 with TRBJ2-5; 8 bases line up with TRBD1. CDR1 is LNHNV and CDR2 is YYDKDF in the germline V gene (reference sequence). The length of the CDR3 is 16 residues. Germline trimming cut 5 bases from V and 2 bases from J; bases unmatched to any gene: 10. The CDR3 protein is CATSSIRQGPQETQYF. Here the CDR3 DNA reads TGTGCCACCAGCTCAATTCGACAGGGGCCTCAAGAGACCCAGTACTTC.

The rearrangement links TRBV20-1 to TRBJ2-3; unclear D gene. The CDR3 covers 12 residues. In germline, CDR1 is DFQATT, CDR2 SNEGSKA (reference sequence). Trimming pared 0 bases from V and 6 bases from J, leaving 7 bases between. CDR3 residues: CSARDLGDTQYF. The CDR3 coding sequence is TGCAGTGCTAGAGATCTTGGGGATACGCAGTATTTT.

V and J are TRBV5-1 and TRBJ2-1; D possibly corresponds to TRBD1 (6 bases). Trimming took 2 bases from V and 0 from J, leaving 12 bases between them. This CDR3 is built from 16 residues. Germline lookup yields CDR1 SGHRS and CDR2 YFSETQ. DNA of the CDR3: TGCGCCAGCAGCTTTAGGGGGTCAAGCTCCTACAATGAGCAGTTCTTC. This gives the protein CASSFRGSSSYNEQFF.

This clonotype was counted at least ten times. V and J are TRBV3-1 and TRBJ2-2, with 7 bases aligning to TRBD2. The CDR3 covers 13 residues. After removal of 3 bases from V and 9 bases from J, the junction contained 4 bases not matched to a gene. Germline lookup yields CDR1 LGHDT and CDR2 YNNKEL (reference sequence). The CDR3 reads CASSQGGTRELFF. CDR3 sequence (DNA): TGTGCCAGCAGCCAGGGAGGGACCCGGGAGCTGTTTTTT.

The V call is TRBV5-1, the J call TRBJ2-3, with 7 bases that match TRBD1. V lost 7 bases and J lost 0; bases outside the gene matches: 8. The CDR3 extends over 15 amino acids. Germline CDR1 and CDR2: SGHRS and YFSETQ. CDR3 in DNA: TGCGCCAGCCAGAGACAGGGACCGAGCACAGATACGCAGTATTTT. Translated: CASQRQGPSTDTQYF.

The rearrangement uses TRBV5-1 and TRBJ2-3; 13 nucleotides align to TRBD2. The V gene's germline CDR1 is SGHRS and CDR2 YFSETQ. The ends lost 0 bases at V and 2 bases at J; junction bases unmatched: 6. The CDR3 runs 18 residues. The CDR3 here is CASSLEMGLAGNTDTQYF. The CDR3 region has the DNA TGCGCCAGCAGCTTGGAGATGGGACTAGCGGGGAACACAGATACGCAGTATTTT.

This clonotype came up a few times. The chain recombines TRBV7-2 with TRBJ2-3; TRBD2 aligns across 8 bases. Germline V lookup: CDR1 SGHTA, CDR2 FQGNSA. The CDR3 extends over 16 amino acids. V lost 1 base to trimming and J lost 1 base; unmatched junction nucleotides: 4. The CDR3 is CASSLGTSGRTDTQYF. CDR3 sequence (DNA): TGTGCCAGCAGCTTAGGCACTAGCGGACGCACAGATACGCAGTATTTT.

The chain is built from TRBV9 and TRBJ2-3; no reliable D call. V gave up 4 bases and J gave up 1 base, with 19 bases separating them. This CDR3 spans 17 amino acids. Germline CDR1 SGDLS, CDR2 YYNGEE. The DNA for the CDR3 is TGTGCCAGCAGCCCCGTGGTATTTGCCCCCGGCACAGATACGCAGTATTTT. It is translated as CASSPVVFAPGTDTQYF.

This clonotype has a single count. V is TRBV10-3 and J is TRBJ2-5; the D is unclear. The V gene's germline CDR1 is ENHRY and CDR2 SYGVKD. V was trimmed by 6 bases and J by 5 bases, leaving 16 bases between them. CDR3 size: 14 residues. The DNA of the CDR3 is TGTGCCATCAGAGAGACCCTAATTGGGGAGACCCAGTACTTC. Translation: CAIRETLIGETQYF.

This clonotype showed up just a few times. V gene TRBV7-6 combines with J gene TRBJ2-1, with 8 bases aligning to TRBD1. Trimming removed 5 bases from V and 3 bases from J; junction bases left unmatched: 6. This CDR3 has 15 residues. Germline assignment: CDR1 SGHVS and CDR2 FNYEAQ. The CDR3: CASSPWTGNYNEQFF. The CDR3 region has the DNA TGTGCCAGCAGCCCCTGGACAGGGAACTACAATGAGCAGTTCTTC. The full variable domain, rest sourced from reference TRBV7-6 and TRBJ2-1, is GAGVSQSPRYKVTKRGQDVALRCDPISGHVSLYWYRQALGQGPEFLTYFNYEAQQDKSGLPNDRFSAERPEGSISTLTIQRTEQRDSAMYRCASSPWTGNYNEQFFGPGTRLTVL.

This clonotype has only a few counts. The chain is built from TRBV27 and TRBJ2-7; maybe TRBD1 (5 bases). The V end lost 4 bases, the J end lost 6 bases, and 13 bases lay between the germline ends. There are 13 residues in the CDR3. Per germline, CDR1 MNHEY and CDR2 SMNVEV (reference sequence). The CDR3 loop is CASSSSGFGEQYF. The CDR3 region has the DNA TGTGCCAGCAGTTCATCAGGGTTTGGCGAGCAGTACTTC.

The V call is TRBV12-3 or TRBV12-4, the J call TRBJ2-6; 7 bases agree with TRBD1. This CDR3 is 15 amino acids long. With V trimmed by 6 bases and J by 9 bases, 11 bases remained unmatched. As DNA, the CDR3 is TGTGCCAGCAGCCCCTCAGGGGGAGTTGTCAACGTCCTGACTTTC. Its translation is CASSPSGGVVNVLTF.

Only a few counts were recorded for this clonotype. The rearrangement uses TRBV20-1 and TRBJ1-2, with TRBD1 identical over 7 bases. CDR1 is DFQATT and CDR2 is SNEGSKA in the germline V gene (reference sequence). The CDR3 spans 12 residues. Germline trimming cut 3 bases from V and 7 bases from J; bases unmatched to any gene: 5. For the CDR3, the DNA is TGCAGTGCTAGTGCAGGGGGAGTTGGCTACACCTTC. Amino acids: CSASAGGVGYTF.

The CDR3, as DNA: TGTGCCAGCAGTCAAGGGGCCTACGAGCAGTACGTC. Amino acids: CASSQGAYEQYV. The gene calls are TRBV2 and TRBJ2-7, with D possibly being TRBD1 (5 bases). This CDR3 has 12 residues. V gave up 5 bases and J gave up 2 bases, with 7 bases separating them. CDR1 is SNHLY, CDR2 FYNNEI, per germline.

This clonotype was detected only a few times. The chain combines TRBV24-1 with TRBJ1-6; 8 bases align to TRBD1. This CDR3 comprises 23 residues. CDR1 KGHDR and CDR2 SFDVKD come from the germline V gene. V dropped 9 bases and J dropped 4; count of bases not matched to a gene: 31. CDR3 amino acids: CATVWGGARGRGAARQYNSPLHF. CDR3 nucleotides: TGTGCCACCGTCTGGGGGGGCGCCAGGGGGCGAGGGGCTGCGAGGCAATATAATTCACCCCTCCACTTT.

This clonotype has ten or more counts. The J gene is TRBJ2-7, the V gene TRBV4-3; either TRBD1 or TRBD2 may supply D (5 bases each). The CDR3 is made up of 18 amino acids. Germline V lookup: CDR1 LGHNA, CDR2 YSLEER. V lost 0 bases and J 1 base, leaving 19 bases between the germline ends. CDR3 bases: TGCGCCAGCAGCCAAGATTTAATTACCGGGACGGCTTCCTACGAGCAGTACTTC. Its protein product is CASSQDLITGTASYEQYF.

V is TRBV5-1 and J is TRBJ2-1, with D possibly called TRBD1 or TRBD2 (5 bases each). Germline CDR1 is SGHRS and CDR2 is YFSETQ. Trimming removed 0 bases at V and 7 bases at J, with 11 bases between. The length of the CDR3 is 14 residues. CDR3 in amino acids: CASSLGQWGNEQFF. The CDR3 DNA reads TGCGCCAGCAGCTTGGGGCAGTGGGGGAATGAGCAGTTCTTC.

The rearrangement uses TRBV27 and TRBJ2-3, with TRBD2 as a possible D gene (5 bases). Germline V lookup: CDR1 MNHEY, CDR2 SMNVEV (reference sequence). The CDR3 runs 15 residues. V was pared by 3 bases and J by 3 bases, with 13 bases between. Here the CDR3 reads CASSFSRGSTDTQYF. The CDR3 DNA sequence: TGTGCCAGCAGTTTCTCCCGGGGTTCAACAGATACGCAGTATTTT.

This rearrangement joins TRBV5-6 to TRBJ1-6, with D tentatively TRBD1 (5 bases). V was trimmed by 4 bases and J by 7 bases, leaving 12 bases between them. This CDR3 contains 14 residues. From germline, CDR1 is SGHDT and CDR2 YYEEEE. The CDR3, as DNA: TGTGCCAGCAGCCAGGGACTGTCCAATTCACCCCTCCACTTT. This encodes CASSQGLSNSPLHF.

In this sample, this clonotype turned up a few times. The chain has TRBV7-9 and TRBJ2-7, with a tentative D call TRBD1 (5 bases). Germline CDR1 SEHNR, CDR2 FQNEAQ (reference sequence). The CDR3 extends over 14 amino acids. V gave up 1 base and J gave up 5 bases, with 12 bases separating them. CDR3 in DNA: TGTGCCAGCAGCTTAGGTCAGGGCGTCCACGAGCAGTACTTC. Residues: CASSLGQGVHEQYF.

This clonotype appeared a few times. DNA of the CDR3: TGTGCCAGCAGCCCTCGACAGGGGAGCTATGGCTACACCTTC. Translating gives CASSPRQGSYGYTF. The genes are TRBV7-2 and TRBJ1-2; TRBD1 matches 8 bases. V trimming: 5 bases; J trimming: 4 bases; junction bases outside the gene matches: 6. There are 14 residues in the CDR3. Germline V gene data show CDR1 as SGHTA and CDR2 as FQGNSA.